Sequencing of this TCR beta chain was carried out in a study of cytomegalovirus exposure and HLA in healthy donors. There are 14 residues in the CDR3. CDR1 is LNHNV and CDR2 is YYDKDF in the germline V gene (reference sequence). Deletions cut 2 bases from V and 1 base from J, with 8 bases between. The sample holds a few counts of this clone. The primer mix had 60 Vbeta and 13 Jbeta primers. Clones were read by immunoSEQ multiplex PCR, and TCRdb kept only the in-frame ones, dropping some. The table lists over 140,000 clones, 80% of them singletons. This TCR was sampled from a man aged 45 to 65 in good health and CMV-seronegative. This chain uses TRBV15 with TRBJ1-1; no clear D. What was sequenced was PBMCs. CDR3 nucleotide sequence: TGTGCCACCAGCAGATCAGGCACGAACACTGAAGCTTTCTTT. Protein: CATSRSGTNTEAFF.